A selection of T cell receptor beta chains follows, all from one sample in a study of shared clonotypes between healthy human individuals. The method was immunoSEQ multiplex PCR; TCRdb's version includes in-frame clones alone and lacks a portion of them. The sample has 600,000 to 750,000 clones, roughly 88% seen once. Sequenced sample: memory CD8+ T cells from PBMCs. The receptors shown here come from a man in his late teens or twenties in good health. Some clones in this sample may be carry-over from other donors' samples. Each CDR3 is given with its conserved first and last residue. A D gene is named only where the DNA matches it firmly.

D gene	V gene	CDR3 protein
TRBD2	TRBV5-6	CASSLETSGRFRTQYF
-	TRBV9	CASSTTGATNEKLFF
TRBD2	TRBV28	CASSTPGSGRHTDTQYF
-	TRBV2	CASSESWALYEQYF
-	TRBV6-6	CASSYGTANTGELFF
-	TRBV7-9	CASSASGDRHNYGYTF
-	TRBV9	CASSVDDSGQETQYF
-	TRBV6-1	CASRGPFVNGEQYF
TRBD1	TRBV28	CASTPRTGLLRGDGYTF
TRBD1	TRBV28	CASSHRGSLNTGELFF
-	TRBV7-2	CASSAGISSYNEQFF
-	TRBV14	CASSQGPLTGSYEQYF
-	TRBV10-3	CATSNEWGEQYF
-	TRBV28	CASRDYEQYF
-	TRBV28	CASSLRSSESYSYEQYF
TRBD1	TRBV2	CASSDVTGSPDTQYF
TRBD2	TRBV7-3	CASSLSGRRNKTQYF
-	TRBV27	CASSLYYGETQYF
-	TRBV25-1	CASSGTGPALGNTEAFF
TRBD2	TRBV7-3	CASSSSGTSGIDEQFF
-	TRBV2	CASRAVETLNTGELFF
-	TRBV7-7	CASSDRPNYEQYF
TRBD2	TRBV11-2	CASRGEGSYEQYF
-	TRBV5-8	CASSLGLSRRTWAMNTEAFF
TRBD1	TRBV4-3	CASSPLQYSGTVYGYTF
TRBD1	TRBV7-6	CASSSKGGQVDTEAFF
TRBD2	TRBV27	CASSLYGGTSGSHEQFF
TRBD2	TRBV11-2	CASSLELAGGFLPYEQYF
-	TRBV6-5	CASSIQGNTGELFF
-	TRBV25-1	CASSRTAYNSPLHF
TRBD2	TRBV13	CASSSTSGPHTYNEQFF
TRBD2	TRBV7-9	CASSLTSGRQNEQFF
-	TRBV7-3	CASSLGHPYNEQFF
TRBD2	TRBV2	CASSFSGVRVSDTQYF
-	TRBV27	CASSSSGSSYEQYF
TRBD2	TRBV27	CASSLLAGIYNEQFF
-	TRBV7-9	CASSPKGQHYNEQFF
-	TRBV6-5	CASSYQLGAGELFF
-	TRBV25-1	CASCLASCGYGYTF
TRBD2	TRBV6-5	CASSPTSGRRHEQYF
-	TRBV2	CASTRRPYEQYF
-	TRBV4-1	CASSQADGRAEQYF
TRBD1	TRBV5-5	CASSLYRGDYEQYF
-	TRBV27	CASSLSGAPLHF
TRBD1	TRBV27	CASSDRTGGLQETQYF
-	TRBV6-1	CASSGPSAPRGANVLTF
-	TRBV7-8	CASSLGDGDYTEAFF
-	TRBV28	CASMPTANYEQYF
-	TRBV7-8	CASSSIGARDGYTF
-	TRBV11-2	CASSLVAGLAKYEQYF
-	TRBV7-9	CASSHQGSYGANVLTF
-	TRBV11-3	CASSLGTYESGDSGNTIYF
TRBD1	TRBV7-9	CASSPRTGRTTDTQYF
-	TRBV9	CASSAFHRDTEAFF
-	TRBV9	CASSVGWGVGVDEQYF
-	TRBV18	CASSPLGVYEQYF
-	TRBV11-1	CASSFGPSRALANTEAFF